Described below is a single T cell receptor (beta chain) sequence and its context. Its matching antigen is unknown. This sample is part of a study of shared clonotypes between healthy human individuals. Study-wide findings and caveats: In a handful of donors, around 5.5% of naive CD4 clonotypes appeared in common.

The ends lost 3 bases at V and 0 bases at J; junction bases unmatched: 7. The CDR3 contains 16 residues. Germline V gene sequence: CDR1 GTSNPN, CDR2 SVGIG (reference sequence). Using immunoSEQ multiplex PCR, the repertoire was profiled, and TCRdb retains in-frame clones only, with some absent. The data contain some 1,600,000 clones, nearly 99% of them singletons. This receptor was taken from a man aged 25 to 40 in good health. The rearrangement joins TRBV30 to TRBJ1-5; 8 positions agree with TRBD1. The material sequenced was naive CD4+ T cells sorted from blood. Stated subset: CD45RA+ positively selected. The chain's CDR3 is CAWSADRGYSNQPQHF. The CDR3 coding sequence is TGTGCCTGGAGCGCCGACAGGGGTTATAGCAATCAGCCCCAGCATTTT.